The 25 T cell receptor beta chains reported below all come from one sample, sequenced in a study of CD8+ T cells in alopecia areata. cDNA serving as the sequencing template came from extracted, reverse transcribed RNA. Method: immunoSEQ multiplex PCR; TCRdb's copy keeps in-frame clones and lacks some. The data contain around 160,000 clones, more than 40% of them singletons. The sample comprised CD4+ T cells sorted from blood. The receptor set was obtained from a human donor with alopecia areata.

CDR3 bases: TGCAGTGCTAGAGTAATCGGGGAGCTGTTTTTT. This sequence encodes CSARVIGELFF. The chain carries TRBV20-1 and TRBJ2-2; no firm D call. This CDR3 comprises 11 residues. The ends were cut back, 1 base at V and 7 bases at J, with 4 bases in the middle. Germline CDR1 is DFQATT and CDR2 is SNEGSKA (reference sequence).

The CDR3 DNA reads TGCAGCGTTAGGACAGGGCCGATATACAATGAGCAGTTCTTC. Encoded protein: CSVRTGPIYNEQFF. V gene TRBV29-1 combines with J gene TRBJ2-1; TRBD1 matches at 8 bases. The CDR3 has 14 amino acids. The trim removed 5 bases at V and 4 bases at J, leaving 7 bases unmatched. In germline, CDR1 is SQVTM, CDR2 ANQGSEA.

The DNA for the CDR3 is TGCAGCGTCCGGACAGACAAGTACAATGAGCAGTTCTTC. Translated, it gives CSVRTDKYNEQFF. J is TRBJ2-1 and V is TRBV29-1, with D perhaps TRBD1 (6 bases). The germline V and J ends were trimmed by 6 bases and 4 bases, with 13 bases remaining between them. The germline CDR1 and CDR2 sequences are SQVTM and ANQGSEA. The CDR3 consists of 13 residues.

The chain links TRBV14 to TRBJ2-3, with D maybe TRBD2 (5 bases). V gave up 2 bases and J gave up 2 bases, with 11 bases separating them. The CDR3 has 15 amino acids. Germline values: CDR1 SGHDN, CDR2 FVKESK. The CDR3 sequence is CASSQMQRSTDTQYF. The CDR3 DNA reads TGTGCCAGCAGCCAAATGCAGCGGTCCACAGATACGCAGTATTTT.

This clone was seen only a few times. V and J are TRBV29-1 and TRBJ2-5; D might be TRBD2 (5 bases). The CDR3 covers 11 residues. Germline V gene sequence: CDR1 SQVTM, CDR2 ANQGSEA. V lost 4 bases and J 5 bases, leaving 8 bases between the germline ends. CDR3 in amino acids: CSVAGEETQYF. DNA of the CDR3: TGCAGCGTTGCTGGGGAGGAGACCCAGTACTTC.

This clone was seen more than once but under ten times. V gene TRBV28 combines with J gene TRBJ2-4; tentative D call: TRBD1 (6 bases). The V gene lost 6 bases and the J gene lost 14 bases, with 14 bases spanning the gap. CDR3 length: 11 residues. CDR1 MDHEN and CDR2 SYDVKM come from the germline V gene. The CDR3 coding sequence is TGTGCCAGCAGAACAGGGCCCCAGGAGTACTTC. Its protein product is CASRTGPQEYF. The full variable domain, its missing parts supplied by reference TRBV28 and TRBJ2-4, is DVKVTQSSRYLVKRTGEKVFLECVQDMDHENMFWYRQDPGLGLRLIYFSYDVKMKEKGDIPEGYSVSREKKERFSLILESASTNQTSMYLCASRTGPQEYFGAGTRLSVL.

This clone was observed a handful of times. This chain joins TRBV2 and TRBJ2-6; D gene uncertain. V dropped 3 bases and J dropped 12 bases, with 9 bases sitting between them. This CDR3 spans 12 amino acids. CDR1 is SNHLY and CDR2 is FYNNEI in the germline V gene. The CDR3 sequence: CASSDPSAVLTF. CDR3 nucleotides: TGTGCCAGCAGTGATCCATCAGCCGTCCTGACTTTC.

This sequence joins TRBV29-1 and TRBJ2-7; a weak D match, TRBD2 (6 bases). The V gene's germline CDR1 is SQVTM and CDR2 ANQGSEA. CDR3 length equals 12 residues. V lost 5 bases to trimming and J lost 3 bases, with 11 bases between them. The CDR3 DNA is TGCAGCGTTTCCCCGGGAGACTACGAGCAGTACTTC. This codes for CSVSPGDYEQYF.

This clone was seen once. The CDR3 loop is CASTRRAQWPYEQYF. CDR3 DNA sequence: TGTGCCAGCACCCGGCGGGCGCAATGGCCCTACGAGCAGTACTTC. The chain links TRBV5-6 to TRBJ2-7; the D gene is possibly TRBD2 (5 bases). V was trimmed by 6 bases and J by 2 bases, leaving 18 bases between them. The CDR3 extends over 15 amino acids. The germline V gene encodes CDR1 SGHDT and CDR2 YYEEEE.

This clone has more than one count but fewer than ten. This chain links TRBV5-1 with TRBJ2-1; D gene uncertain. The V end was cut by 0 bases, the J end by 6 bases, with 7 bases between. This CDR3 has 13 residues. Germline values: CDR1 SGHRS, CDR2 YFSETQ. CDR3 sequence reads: CASSLGLINEQFF. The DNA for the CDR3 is TGCGCCAGCAGCTTGGGGCTGATCAATGAGCAGTTCTTC.

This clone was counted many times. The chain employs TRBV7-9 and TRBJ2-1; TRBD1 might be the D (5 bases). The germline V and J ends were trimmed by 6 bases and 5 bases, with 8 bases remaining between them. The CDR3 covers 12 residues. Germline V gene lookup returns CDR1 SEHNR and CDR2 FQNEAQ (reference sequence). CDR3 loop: CASRDTDNEQFF. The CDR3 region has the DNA TGTGCCAGCAGGGACACGGACAATGAGCAGTTCTTC.

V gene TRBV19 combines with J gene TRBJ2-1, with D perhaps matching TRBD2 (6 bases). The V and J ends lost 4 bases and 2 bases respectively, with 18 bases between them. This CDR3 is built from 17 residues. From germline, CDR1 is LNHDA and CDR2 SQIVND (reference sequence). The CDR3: CASSRFPGTPPYNEQFF. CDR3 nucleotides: TGTGCCAGTAGTAGGTTTCCCGGGACTCCCCCCTACAATGAGCAGTTCTTC.

This chain's CDR3 is CASSFGVSMNTEAFF. The DNA of the CDR3 is TGTGCCAGCAGCTTCGGGGTGAGCATGAACACTGAAGCTTTCTTT. The chain carries TRBV7-9 and TRBJ1-1; no clear D. The CDR3 extends over 15 amino acids. Trimming took off 3 bases at V and 0 bases at J, with 11 bases between the two ends. The V gene's germline CDR1 is SEHNR and CDR2 FQNEAQ (reference sequence).

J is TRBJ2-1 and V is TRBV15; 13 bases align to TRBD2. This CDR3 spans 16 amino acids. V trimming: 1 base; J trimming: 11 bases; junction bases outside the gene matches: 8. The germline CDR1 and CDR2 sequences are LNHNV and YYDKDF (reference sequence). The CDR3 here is CATSRARTSGSGKQFF. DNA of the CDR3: TGTGCCACCAGCAGAGCACGGACTAGCGGGAGCGGCAAGCAGTTCTTC.

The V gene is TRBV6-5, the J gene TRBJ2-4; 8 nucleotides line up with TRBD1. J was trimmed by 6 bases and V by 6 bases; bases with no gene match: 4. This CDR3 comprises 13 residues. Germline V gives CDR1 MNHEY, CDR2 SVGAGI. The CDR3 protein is CASRTGAANIQYF. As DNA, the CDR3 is TGTGCCAGCAGGACAGGGGCCGCAAACATTCAGTACTTC.

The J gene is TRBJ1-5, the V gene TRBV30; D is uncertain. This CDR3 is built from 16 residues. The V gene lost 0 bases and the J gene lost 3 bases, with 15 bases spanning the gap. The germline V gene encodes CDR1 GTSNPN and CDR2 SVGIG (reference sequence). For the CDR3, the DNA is TGTGCCTGGAGTGTACACCTCGGGCTTCCCAATCAGCCCCAGCATTTT. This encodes CAWSVHLGLPNQPQHF.

CDR3 amino acids: CASGFTGGETQYF. The CDR3 DNA is TGTGCTAGTGGTTTCACCGGGGGAGAGACCCAGTACTTC. The V gene is TRBV12-5, the J gene TRBJ2-5; perhaps TRBD2 as D (6 bases). Trimming took 3 bases from V and 4 from J, leaving 9 bases between them. Germline CDR1 and CDR2: LGHNT and FRNRAP. The CDR3 sequence is 13 residues long.

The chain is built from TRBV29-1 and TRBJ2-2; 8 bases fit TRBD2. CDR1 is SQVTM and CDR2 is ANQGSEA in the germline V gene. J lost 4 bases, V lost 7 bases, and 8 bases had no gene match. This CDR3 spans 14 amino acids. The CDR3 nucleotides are TGCAGCGCCGCGGCGGGAGGTCTCACCGGGGAGCTGTTTTTT. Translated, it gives CSAAAGGLTGELFF.

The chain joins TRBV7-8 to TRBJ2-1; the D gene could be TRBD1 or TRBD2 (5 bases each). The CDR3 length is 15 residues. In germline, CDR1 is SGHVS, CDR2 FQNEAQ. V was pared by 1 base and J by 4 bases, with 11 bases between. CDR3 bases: TGTGCCAGCAGCTTAGTCATGGGACCGTACAATGAGCAGTTCTTC. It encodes CASSLVMGPYNEQFF.

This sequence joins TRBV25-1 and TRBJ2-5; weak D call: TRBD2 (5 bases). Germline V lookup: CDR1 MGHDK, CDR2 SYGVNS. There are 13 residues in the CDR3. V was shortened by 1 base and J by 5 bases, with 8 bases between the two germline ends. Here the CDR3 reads CASSEWGVETQYF. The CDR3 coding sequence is TGTGCCAGCAGTGAATGGGGAGTGGAGACCCAGTACTTC.

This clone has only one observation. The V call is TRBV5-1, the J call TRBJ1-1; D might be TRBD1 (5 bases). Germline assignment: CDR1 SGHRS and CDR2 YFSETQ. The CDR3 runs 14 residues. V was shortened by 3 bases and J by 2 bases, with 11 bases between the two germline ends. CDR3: CASSSGTANTEAFF. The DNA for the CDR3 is TGCGCCAGCAGCTCCGGGACGGCCAACACTGAAGCTTTCTTT.

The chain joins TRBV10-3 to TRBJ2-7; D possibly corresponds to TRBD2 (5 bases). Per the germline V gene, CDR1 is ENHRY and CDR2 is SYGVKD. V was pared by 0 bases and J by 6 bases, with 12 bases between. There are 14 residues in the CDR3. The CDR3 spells CAISESFEGGEQYF. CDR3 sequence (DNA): TGTGCCATCAGTGAGTCGTTCGAGGGCGGCGAGCAGTACTTC.

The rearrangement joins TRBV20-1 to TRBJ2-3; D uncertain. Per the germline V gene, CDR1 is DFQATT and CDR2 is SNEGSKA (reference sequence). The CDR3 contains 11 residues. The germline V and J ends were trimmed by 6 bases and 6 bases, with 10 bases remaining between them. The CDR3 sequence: CSALARDTQYF. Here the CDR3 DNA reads TGCAGTGCCCTCGCCAGGGATACGCAGTATTTT.

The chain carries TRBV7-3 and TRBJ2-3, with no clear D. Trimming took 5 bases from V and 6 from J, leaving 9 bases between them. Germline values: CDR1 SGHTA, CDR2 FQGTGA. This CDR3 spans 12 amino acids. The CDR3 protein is CASSPLRDTQYF. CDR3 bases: TGTGCCAGCAGCCCTCTCCGGGATACGCAGTATTTT.

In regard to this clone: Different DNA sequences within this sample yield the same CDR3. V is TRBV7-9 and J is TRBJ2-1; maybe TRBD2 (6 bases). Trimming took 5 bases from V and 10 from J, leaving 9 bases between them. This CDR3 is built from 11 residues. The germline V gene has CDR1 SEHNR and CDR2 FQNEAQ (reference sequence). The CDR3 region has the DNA TGTGCCAGCAGCCTACGGGGGGAGCAGTTCTTC. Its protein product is CASSLRGEQFF.